The 14 T cell receptor beta chains below come from one sample, sequenced in a study of human T cells and chemical hapten exposure. TCRdb re-analysed the RACE reads in MiXCR, keeping a single row per CDR3 protein. The data show more than 300,000 distinct CDR3 sequences, roughly 5.3% seen once. Sample time point: pre-sensitization, week 0. Treatment here: therapeutic diphenylcyclopropenone sensitization with weekly scalp DPC. This specimen was whole blood, taken in connection with sensitization to the hapten diphenylcyclopropenone (DPC). All receptors come from a woman in her fifties or sixties with alopecia areata. Some clones in this sample may be carry-over from other donors' samples.

In this sample, this clonotype turned up many times. The genes are TRBV29-1 and TRBJ2-1, with 8 positions matching TRBD2. CDR1 and CDR2 from the germline V gene are SQVTM and ANQGSEA. V shed 3 bases and J 6 bases; nucleotides not matched to a gene: 4. The length of the CDR3 is 13 residues. CDR3 sequence: CSVDGRAPNEQFF. The CDR3 DNA is TGCAGCGTTGACGGGAGGGCCCCCAATGAGCAGTTCTTC.

This clonotype was counted many times. The chain uses TRBV2 and TRBJ1-5; 8 bases match TRBD1. Germline V CDR1 and CDR2: SNHLY, FYNNEI. This CDR3 comprises 15 residues. The junction had 11 bases not matched to a gene; V was cut back by 6 bases and J by 7 bases. The CDR3, as DNA: TGTGCCAGCAGAGCACAGGGGGTACGTGGACAGCCCCAGCATTTT. This sequence encodes CASRAQGVRGQPQHF.

The chain combines TRBV6-5 with TRBJ2-5; possibly TRBD1 for D (6 bases). V was trimmed by 7 bases and J by 2 bases, leaving 11 bases between them. The CDR3 runs to 13 residues. Germline assignment: CDR1 MNHEY and CDR2 SVGAGI. In DNA form, the CDR3 reads TGTGCCAGCAAAAGAACAGGGCAAGAGACCCAGTACTTC. Protein sequence: CASKRTGQETQYF.

The chain is built from TRBV29-1 and TRBJ1-5, with D possibly matching TRBD1 (6 bases). Trimming took off 6 bases at V and 7 bases at J, with 16 bases between the two ends. CDR1 SQVTM and CDR2 ANQGSEA come from the germline V gene. The CDR3 sequence is 13 residues long. The CDR3 reads CSVLTGRRQPQHF. CDR3 bases: TGCAGCGTCCTTACAGGGAGGAGGCAGCCCCAGCATTTT.

V gene TRBV5-4 combines with J gene TRBJ2-1; 12 nucleotides agree with TRBD2. J lost 4 bases, V lost 2 bases, and 7 bases had no gene match. This CDR3 contains 17 residues. In germline, CDR1 is SGHNT, CDR2 YYREEE (reference sequence). This chain's CDR3 is CASSLASLAGGYNEQFF. The CDR3 region has the DNA TGTGCCAGCAGCTTAGCTTCTCTAGCGGGGGGGTACAATGAGCAGTTCTTC.

This clonotype has ten or more counts. The V gene is TRBV7-2, the J gene TRBJ1-5; weak D call: TRBD1 (5 bases). Trimming removed 2 bases at V and 7 bases at J, with 12 bases between. Germline V gives CDR1 SGHTA, CDR2 FQGNSA. This CDR3 has 14 residues. The chain's CDR3 is CASSLFRVRQPQHF. DNA for the CDR3: TGTGCCAGCAGCTTATTCAGGGTACGGCAGCCCCAGCATTTT.

This clonotype was observed at least ten times. CDR3 sequence (DNA): TGCAGTGCTGCCAGCCCGGTCGGGGGGCCTGAGCAGTTCTTC. It specifies CSAASPVGGPEQFF. V gene TRBV20-1 combines with J gene TRBJ2-1, with a possible D match to TRBD2 (7 bases). The CDR3 sequence is 14 residues long. The germline V gene has CDR1 DFQATT and CDR2 SNEGSKA (reference sequence). V was clipped by 5 bases and J by 9 bases, with 20 bases between them.

CDR3 in amino acids: CSADWRNTGELFF. The CDR3 DNA is TGCAGCGCTGACTGGAGGAACACCGGGGAGCTGTTTTTT. The rearrangement joins TRBV29-1 to TRBJ2-2; D uncertain. The CDR3 is made up of 13 amino acids. Germline V gene data show CDR1 as SQVTM and CDR2 as ANQGSEA. V dropped 7 bases and J dropped 1 base, with 10 bases sitting between them.

At least ten counts were recorded for this clonotype. This chain joins TRBV20-1 and TRBJ2-7; TRBD2 matches 12 bases. CDR1 DFQATT and CDR2 SNEGSKA come from the germline V gene (reference sequence). The CDR3 covers 15 residues. V lost 6 bases to trimming and J lost 5 bases; unmatched junction nucleotides: 11. The CDR3, as DNA: TGCAGTGCGGAAAGACTAGCGGGGGTTGAGGACGAGCAGTACTTC. Translated, it gives CSAERLAGVEDEQYF.

This clonotype occurred many times. This rearrangement joins TRBV5-1 to TRBJ2-7; D is perhaps TRBD2 (5 bases). This CDR3 has 15 residues. Trimming took off 0 bases at V and 1 base at J, with 11 bases between the two ends. Germline V lookup: CDR1 SGHRS, CDR2 YFSETQ. In DNA form, the CDR3 reads TGCGCCAGCAGCTTGGGTCTAGCTCCGTCCTACGAGCAGTACTTC. It codes for CASSLGLAPSYEQYF.

The rearrangement uses TRBV28 and TRBJ2-1, with a weak D call TRBD2 (6 bases). V shed 6 bases and J shed 12 bases, with 15 bases lying between them. The CDR3 runs 12 residues. The germline gives CDR1 MDHEN, CDR2 SYDVKM. The CDR3 protein is CASSPIGRRQFF. The CDR3 DNA sequence: TGTGCCAGCAGCCCTATTGGGAGGAGGCAGTTCTTC. Complete variable domain (other parts from reference TRBV28 and TRBJ2-1): DVKVTQSSRYLVKRTGEKVFLECVQDMDHENMFWYRQDPGLGLRLIYFSYDVKMKEKGDIPEGYSVSREKKERFSLILESASTNQTSMYLCASSPIGRRQFFGPGTRLTVL.

This clonotype has just a few counts. The chain uses TRBV4-1 and TRBJ1-1; D remains ambiguous. CDR1 is MGHRA and CDR2 is YSYEKL in the germline V gene. The CDR3 runs 15 residues. The V and J ends lost 0 bases and 3 bases respectively, with 11 bases between them. The CDR3 reads CASSQEEAVYTEAFF. CDR3 DNA: TGCGCCAGCAGCCAAGAGGAGGCAGTATACACTGAAGCTTTCTTT.

This clonotype was picked up many times. The V and J genes are TRBV20-1 and TRBJ2-3; no clear D. Trimming took off 6 bases at V and 9 bases at J, with 13 bases between the two ends. Germline V gene lookup returns CDR1 DFQATT and CDR2 SNEGSKA (reference sequence). This CDR3 comprises 11 residues. DNA for the CDR3: TGCAGTGCCCCGTACCGGTCGACGCAGTATTTT. Its protein is CSAPYRSTQYF.

This clonotype was recorded at least ten times. This rearrangement joins TRBV20-1 to TRBJ1-6, with a possible D match to TRBD1 (6 bases). Germline CDR1 and CDR2: DFQATT and SNEGSKA (reference sequence). The CDR3 has 15 residues. Trimming took 6 bases from V and 7 from J, leaving 19 bases between them. The CDR3, as DNA: TGCAGTGCGGTCCCCGACACAGGGCGAAATTCACCCCTCCACTTT. It encodes CSAVPDTGRNSPLHF.